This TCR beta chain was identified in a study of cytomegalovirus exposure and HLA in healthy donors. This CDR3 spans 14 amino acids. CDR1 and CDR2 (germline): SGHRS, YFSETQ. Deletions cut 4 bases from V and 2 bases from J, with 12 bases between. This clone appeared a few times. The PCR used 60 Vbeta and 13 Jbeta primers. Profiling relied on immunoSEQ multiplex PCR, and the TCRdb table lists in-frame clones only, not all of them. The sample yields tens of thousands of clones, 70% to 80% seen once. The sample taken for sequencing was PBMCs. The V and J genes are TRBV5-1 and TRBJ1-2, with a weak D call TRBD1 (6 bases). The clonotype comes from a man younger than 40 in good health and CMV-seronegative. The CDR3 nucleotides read TGCGCCAGCAGCCTGGAAGGACAGAACTATGGCTACACCTTC. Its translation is CASSLEGQNYGYTF.